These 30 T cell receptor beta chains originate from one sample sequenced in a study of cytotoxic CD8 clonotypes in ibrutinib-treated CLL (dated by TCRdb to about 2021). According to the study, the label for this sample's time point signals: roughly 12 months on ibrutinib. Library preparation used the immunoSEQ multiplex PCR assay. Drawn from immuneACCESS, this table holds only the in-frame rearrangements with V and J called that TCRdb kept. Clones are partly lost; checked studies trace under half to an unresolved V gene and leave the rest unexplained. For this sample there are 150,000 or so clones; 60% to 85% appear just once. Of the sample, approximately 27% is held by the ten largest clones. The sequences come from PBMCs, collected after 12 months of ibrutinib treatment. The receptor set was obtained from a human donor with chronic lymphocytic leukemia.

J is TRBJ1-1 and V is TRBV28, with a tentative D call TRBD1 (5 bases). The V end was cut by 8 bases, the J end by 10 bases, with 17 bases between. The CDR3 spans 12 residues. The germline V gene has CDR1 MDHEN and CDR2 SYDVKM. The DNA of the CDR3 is TGTGCCAGCGGGGGGGGAACAAAGGCAGCTTTCTTT. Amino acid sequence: CASGGGTKAAFF. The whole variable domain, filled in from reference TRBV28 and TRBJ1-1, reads DVKVTQSSRYLVKRTGEKVFLECVQDMDHENMFWYRQDPGLGLRLIYFSYDVKMKEKGDIPEGYSVSREKKERFSLILESASTNQTSMYLCASGGGTKAAFFGQGTRLTVV.

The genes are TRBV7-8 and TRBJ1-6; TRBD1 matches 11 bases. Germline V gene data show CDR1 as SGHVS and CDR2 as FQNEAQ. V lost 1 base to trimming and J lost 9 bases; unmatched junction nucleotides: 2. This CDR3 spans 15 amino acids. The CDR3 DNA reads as TGTGCCAGCAGCTTAGGGACAGGGGGCGTTTCACCCCTCCACTTT. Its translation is CASSLGTGGVSPLHF.

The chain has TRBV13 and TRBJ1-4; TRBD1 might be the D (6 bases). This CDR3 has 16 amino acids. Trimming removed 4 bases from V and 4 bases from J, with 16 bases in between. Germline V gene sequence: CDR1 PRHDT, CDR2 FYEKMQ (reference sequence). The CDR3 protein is CASSSNMGQHNEKLFF. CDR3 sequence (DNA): TGTGCCAGCAGCTCAAATATGGGACAACATAATGAAAAACTGTTTTTT.

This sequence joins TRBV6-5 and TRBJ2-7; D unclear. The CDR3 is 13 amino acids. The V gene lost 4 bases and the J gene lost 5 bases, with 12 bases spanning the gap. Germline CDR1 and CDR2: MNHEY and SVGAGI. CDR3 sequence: CASSSSLEDEQYF. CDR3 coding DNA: TGTGCCAGCAGTTCCTCTCTAGAGGACGAGCAGTACTTC.

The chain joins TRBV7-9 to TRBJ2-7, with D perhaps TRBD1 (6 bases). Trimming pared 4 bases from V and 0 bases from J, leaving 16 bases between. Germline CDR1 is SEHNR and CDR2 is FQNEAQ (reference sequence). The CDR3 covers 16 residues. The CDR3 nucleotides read TGTGCCAGCAGCTCTCGACAGGACCTCGGCTCCTACGAGCAGTACTTC. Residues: CASSSRQDLGSYEQYF. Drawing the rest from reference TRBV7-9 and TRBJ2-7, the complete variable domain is DTGVSQNPRHKITKRGQNVTFRCDPISEHNRLYWYRQTLGQGPEFLTYFQNEAQLEKSRLLSDRFSAERPKGSFSTLEIQRTEQGDSAMYLCASSSRQDLGSYEQYFGPGTRLTVT.

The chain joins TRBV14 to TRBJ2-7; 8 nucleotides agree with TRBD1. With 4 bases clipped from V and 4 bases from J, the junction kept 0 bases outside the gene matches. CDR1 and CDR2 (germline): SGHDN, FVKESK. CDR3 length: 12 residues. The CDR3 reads CASSRQGYEQYF. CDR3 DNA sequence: TGTGCCAGCAGCCGACAGGGGTACGAGCAGTACTTC.

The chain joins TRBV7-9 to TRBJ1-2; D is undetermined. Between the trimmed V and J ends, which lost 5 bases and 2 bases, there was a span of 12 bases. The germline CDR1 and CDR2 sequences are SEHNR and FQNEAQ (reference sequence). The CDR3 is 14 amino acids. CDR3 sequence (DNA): TGTGCCAGCAGCCCTGTGGCCTCAAACTATGGCTACACCTTC. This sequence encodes CASSPVASNYGYTF.

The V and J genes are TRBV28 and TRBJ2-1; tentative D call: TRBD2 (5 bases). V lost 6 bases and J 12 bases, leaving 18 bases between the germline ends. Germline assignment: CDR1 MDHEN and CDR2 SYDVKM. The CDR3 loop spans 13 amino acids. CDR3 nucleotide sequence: TGTGCCAGCAGATCCGGAGGAGTATCGGGGCAGTTCTTC. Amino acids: CASRSGGVSGQFF.

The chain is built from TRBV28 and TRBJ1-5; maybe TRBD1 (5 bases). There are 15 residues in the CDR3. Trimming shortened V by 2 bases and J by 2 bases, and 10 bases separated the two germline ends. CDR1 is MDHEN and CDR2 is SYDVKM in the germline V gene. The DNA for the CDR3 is TGTGCCAGCAGTTTACAGGGTTCGGGCAATCAGCCCCAGCATTTT. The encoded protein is CASSLQGSGNQPQHF.

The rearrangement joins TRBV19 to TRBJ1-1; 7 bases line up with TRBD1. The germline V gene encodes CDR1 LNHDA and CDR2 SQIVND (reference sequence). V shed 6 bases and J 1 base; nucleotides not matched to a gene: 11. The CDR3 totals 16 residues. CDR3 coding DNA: TGTGCCAGTAGCTTCCTAGGGGGACAGCGGAACACTGAAGCTTTCTTT. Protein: CASSFLGGQRNTEAFF.

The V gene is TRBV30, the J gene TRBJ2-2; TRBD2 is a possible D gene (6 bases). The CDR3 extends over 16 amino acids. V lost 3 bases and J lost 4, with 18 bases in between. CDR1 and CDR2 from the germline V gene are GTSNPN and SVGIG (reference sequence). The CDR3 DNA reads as TGTGCCTGGAGCGGTTCGGGACTGTCGAGCACCGGGGAGCTGTTTTTT. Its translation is CAWSGSGLSSTGELFF.

The CDR3 nucleotides are TGTGCCAGCAGCTTAGAGTCAGGTATCCCCTACGAGCAGTACTTC. It codes for CASSLESGIPYEQYF. This chain connects TRBV7-3 to TRBJ2-7, with D uncertain. V lost 2 bases, J lost 2 bases, and 13 bases lay in between. There are 15 residues in the CDR3. Looked up from germline, CDR1 is SGHTA and CDR2 is FQGTGA.

As DNA, the CDR3 is TGTGCCAGCAGCGGACCAGGATTCACAGATACGCAGTATTTT. It encodes CASSGPGFTDTQYF. The chain has TRBV7-3 and TRBJ2-3, with D unresolved. The germline CDR1 and CDR2 sequences are SGHTA and FQGTGA. This CDR3 is 14 amino acids long. The V end lost 5 bases, the J end lost 2 bases, and 11 bases lay between the germline ends.

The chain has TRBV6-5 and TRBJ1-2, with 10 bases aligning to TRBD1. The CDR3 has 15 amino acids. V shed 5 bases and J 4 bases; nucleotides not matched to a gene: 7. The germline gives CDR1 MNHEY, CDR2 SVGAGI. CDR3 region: CASSVGQGRIYGYTF. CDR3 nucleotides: TGTGCCAGCAGTGTGGGACAGGGGAGAATCTATGGCTACACCTTC.

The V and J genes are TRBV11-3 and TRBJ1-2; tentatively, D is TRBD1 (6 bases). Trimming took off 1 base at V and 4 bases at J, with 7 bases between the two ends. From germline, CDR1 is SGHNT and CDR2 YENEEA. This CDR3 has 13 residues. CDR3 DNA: TGTGCCAGCAGCTTAGGGACAGCCTATGGCTACACCTTC. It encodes CASSLGTAYGYTF.

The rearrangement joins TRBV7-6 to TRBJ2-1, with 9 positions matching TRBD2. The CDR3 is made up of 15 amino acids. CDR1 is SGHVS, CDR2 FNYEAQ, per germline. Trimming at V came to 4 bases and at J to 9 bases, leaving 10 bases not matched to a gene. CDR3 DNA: TGTGCCAGCAGCTCTGAGGTTAGCGGGAGTCGTGAGCAGTTCTTC. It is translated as CASSSEVSGSREQFF.

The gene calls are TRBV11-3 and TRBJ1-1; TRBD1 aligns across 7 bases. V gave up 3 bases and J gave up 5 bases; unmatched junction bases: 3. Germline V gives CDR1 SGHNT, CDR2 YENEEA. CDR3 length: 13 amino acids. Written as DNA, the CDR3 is TGTGCCAGCAGCTTCGCGACAGGGACTGAAGCTTTCTTT. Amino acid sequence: CASSFATGTEAFF.

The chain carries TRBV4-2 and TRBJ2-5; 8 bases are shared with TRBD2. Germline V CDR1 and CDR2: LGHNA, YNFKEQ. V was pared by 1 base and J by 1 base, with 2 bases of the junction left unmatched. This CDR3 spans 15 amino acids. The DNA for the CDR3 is TGTGCCAGCAGCCAAGGTAGCGGGGCCCAAGAGACCCAGTACTTC. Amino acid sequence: CASSQGSGAQETQYF.

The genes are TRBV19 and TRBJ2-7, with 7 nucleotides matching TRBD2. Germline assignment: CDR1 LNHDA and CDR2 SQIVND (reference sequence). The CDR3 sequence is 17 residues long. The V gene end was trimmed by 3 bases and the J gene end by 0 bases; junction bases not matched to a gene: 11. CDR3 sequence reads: CASSILLASGTSYEQYF. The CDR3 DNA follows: TGTGCCAGTAGTATTTTATTGGCTAGCGGTACCTCCTACGAGCAGTACTTC. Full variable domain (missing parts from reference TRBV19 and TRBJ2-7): DGGITQSPKYLFRKEGQNVTLSCEQNLNHDAMYWYRQDPGQGLRLIYYSQIVNDFQKGDIAEGYSVSREKKESFPLTVTSAQKNPTAFYLCASSILLASGTSYEQYFGPGTRLTVT.

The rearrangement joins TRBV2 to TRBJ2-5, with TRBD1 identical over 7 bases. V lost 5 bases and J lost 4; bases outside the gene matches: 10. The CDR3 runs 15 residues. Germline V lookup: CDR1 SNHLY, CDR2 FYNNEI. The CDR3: CASSRDRVQGETQYF. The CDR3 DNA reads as TGTGCCAGCAGTCGCGACAGGGTGCAGGGAGAGACCCAGTACTTC.

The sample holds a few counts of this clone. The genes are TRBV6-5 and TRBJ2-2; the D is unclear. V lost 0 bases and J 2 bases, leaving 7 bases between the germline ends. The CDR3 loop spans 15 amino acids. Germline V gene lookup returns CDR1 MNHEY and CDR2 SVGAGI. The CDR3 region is CASSYSRANTGELFF. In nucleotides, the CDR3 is TGTGCCAGCAGTTACTCGAGAGCTAACACCGGGGAGCTGTTTTTT.

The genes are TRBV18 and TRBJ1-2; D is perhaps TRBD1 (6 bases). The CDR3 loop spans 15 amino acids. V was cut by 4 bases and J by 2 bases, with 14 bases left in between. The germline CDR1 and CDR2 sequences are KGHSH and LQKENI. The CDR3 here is CASSREGQGNYGYTF. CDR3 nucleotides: TGTGCCAGCTCACGCGAGGGCCAGGGGAACTATGGCTACACCTTC.

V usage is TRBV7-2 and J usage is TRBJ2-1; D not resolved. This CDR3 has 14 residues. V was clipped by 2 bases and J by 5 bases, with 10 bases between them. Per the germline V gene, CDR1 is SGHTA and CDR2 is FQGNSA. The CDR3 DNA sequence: TGTGCCAGCAGCTTAAGGCAGGAACACAATGAGCAGTTCTTC. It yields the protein CASSLRQEHNEQFF.

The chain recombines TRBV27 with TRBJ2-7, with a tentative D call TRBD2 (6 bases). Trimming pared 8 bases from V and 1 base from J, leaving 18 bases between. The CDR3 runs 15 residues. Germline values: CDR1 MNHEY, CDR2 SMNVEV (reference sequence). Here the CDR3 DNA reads TGTGCCAGCGGAGGGTTGGGGCTTAGTTCCTACGAGCAGTACTTC. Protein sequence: CASGGLGLSSYEQYF.

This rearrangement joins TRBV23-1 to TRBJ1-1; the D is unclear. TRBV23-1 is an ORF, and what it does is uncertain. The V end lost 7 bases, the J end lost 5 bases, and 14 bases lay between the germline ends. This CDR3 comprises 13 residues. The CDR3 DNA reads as TGCGCCAGCAAACGCCCGGGTGGGACTGAAGCTTTCTTT. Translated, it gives CASKRPGGTEAFF.

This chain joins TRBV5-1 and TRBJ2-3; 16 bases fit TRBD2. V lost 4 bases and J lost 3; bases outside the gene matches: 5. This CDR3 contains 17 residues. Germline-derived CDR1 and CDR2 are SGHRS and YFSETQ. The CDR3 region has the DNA TGCGCCAGCAGCAAAGGGACTAGCGGGAGGGTGACAGATACGCAGTATTTT. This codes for CASSKGTSGRVTDTQYF.

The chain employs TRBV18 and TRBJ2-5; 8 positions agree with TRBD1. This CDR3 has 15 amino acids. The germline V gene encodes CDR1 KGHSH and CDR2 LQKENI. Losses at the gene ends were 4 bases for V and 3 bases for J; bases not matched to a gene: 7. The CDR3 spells CASSLHQGAKETQYF. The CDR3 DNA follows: TGTGCCAGCTCACTCCACCAGGGGGCGAAAGAGACCCAGTACTTC.

This CDR3 reads CASRRTGEVSGNTIYF. CDR3 DNA sequence: TGTGCCAGCCGACGGACAGGGGAAGTTTCTGGAAACACCATATATTTT. V is TRBV19 and J is TRBJ1-3, with 9 bases aligning to TRBD1. V gave up 9 bases and J gave up 1 base; unmatched junction bases: 10. Germline-derived CDR1 and CDR2 are LNHDA and SQIVND (reference sequence). This CDR3 has 16 amino acids.

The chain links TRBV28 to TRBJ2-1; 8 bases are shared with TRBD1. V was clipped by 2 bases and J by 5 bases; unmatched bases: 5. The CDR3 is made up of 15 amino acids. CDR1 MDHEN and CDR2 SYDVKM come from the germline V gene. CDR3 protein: CASSLVTGAHNEQFF. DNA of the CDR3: TGTGCCAGCAGTTTAGTGACAGGGGCCCACAATGAGCAGTTCTTC.

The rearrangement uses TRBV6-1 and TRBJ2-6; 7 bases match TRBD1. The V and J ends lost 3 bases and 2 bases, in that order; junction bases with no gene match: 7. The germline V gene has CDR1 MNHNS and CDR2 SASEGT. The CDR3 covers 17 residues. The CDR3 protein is CASSETGMRAGANVLTF. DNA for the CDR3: TGTGCCAGCAGTGAGACAGGGATGCGGGCTGGGGCCAACGTCCTGACTTTC.